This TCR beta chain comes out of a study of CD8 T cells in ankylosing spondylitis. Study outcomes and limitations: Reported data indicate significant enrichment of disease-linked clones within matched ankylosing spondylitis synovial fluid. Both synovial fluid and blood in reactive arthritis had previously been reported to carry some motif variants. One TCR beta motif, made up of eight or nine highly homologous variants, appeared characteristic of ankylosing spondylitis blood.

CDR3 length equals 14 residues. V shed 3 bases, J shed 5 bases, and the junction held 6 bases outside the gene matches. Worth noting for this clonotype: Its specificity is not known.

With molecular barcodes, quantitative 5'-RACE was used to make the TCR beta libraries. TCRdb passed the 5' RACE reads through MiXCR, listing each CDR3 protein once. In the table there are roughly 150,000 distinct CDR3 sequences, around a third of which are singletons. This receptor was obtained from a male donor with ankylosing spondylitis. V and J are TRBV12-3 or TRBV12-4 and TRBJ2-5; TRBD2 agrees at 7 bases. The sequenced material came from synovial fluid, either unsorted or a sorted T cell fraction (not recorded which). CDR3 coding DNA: TGTGCCAGCAGTTTCCGCGGGAGTGGGGAGACCCAGTACTTC. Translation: CASSFRGSGETQYF.